The 22 T cell receptor beta chains listed next were all sequenced from one sample in a study of PD-1 blockade in classical Hodgkin lymphoma (dated by TCRdb to the early 2020s). Libraries were built with the immunoSEQ multiplex PCR assay. Entries here come from immuneACCESS through TCRdb and include only in-frame sequences with V and J called. Some clones fail to appear in such tables; in the studies checked, an unresolved V gene covers under half of the shortfall, and the cause of the remainder is unknown. For this sample the table gives about 6,000 clones, of which approximately 83% were detected only once. Around 10% of the sample is in the top ten clones. Interpreted using the paper, the time point label stands for: cycle 1 day 1 (C1D1), immediately before nivolumab initiation. Every trial patient had relapsed after autologous stem cell transplantation, and cohorts A, B and C differed in prior brentuximab vedotin exposure. Using a Miltenyi CD8+ T cell isolation kit, CD8+ T cells were purified from thawed PBMCs through magnetic negative selection.

The sample consisted of CD8+ T cells from blood, taken at baseline. The receptors originated from a human donor with classical Hodgkin lymphoma.

This clone appeared a few times. The chain carries TRBV7-9 and TRBJ2-7; D possibly corresponds to TRBD2 (6 bases). The CDR3 has 16 residues. V was clipped by 1 base and J by 5 bases, with 18 bases between them. Germline CDR1 reads SEHNR; CDR2 reads FQNEAQ (reference sequence). CDR3 in DNA: TGTGCCAGCAGCTTAGTAGATTTTCGCGCGGGAAACGAGCAGTACTTC. Protein: CASSLVDFRAGNEQYF.

The chain has TRBV9 and TRBJ1-1, with 8 bases matching TRBD1. V was clipped by 7 bases and J by 4 bases; unmatched bases: 0. This CDR3 comprises 11 residues. In germline, CDR1 is SGDLS, CDR2 YYNGEE. Here the CDR3 DNA reads TGTGCCAGCGGGACAGGCACTGAAGCTTTCTTT. Translating gives CASGTGTEAFF. Full variable domain (remainder filled in from reference TRBV9 and TRBJ1-1): DSGVTQTPKHLITATGQRVTLRCSPRSGDLSVYWYQQSLDQGLQFLIQYYNGEERAKGNILERFSAQQFPDLHSELNLSSLELGDSALYFCASGTGTEAFFGQGTRLTVV.

The gene calls are TRBV4-3 and TRBJ1-2, with D hard to call. V lost 1 base and J 6 bases, leaving 12 bases between the germline ends. Germline assignment: CDR1 LGHNA and CDR2 YSLEER. This CDR3 has 14 residues. This CDR3 is CASSQGPWRDGYTF. CDR3 DNA sequence: TGCGCCAGCAGCCAAGGACCGTGGAGAGATGGCTACACCTTC.

This chain joins TRBV4-3 and TRBJ2-7, with TRBD1 matching over 9 bases. The CDR3 runs to 16 residues. Germline V gene data show CDR1 as LGHNA and CDR2 as YSLEER. V dropped 0 bases and J dropped 5; count of bases not matched to a gene: 8. The CDR3 loop is CASSQELGQGADEQYF. The CDR3 nucleotides are TGCGCCAGCAGCCAAGAGCTGGGACAGGGTGCAGACGAGCAGTACTTC.

The DNA for the CDR3 is TGTGCCAGCAGTACCCCCGGGACATTTATCGAGCAGTACTTC. It yields the protein CASSTPGTFIEQYF. The chain has TRBV6-6 and TRBJ2-7, with a possible D match to TRBD1 (6 bases). Trimming removed 5 bases at V and 6 bases at J, with 17 bases between. CDR3 length equals 14 residues. Germline V gene sequence: CDR1 MNHNY, CDR2 SVGAGI (reference sequence).

The V gene is TRBV4-3, the J gene TRBJ2-3; 13 positions match TRBD2. This CDR3 contains 18 residues. V gave up 1 base and J gave up 3 bases; unmatched junction bases: 7. From germline, CDR1 is LGHNA and CDR2 YSLEER. The CDR3 is CASSQGTGLAGITDTQYF. The CDR3 coding sequence is TGCGCCAGCAGCCAAGGCACGGGACTAGCGGGGATTACAGATACGCAGTATTTT.

The CDR3 DNA reads TGTGCCAGCAGCTCAAAACCCCCGGGGGAATGGCGGTACGAGCAGTACTTC. The encoded protein is CASSSKPPGEWRYEQYF. The chain joins TRBV7-8 to TRBJ2-7; D may be TRBD2 (6 bases). V gave up 4 bases and J gave up 4 bases, with 23 bases separating them. CDR1 SGHVS and CDR2 FQNEAQ come from the germline V gene. CDR3 length: 17 residues.

V and J are TRBV7-2 and TRBJ1-4; perhaps TRBD1 as D (5 bases). The length of the CDR3 is 16 residues. The germline gives CDR1 SGHTA, CDR2 FQGNSA. V was trimmed by 5 bases and J by 7 bases, leaving 20 bases between them. CDR3 loop: CASSPSGGVESEKLFF. CDR3 bases: TGTGCCAGCAGCCCGTCTGGGGGGGTGGAGAGTGAAAAACTGTTTTTT.

The table lists this clone with a few counts. V and J are TRBV27 and TRBJ1-2, with D perhaps matching TRBD1 (6 bases). The CDR3 has 17 amino acids. The germline V and J ends were trimmed by 2 bases and 0 bases, with 16 bases remaining between them. Germline CDR1 and CDR2: MNHEY and SMNVEV (reference sequence). The CDR3 bases are TGTGCCAGCAGTTTAAGATCGGGAGGGGGTTCTAACTATGGCTACACCTTC. It translates to CASSLRSGGGSNYGYTF.

The chain links TRBV6-4 to TRBJ1-3, with TRBD1 identical over 10 bases. The germline gives CDR1 MRHNA, CDR2 SNTAGT. Losses at the gene ends were 8 bases for V and 0 bases for J; bases not matched to a gene: 4. The CDR3 is 15 amino acids. In DNA form, the CDR3 reads TGTGCCAGCTACCGACAGGGGGCCTCTGGAAACACCATATATTTT. Protein sequence: CASYRQGASGNTIYF.

This chain joins TRBV9 and TRBJ2-2; no firm D call. Germline lookup yields CDR1 SGDLS and CDR2 YYNGEE. V lost 7 bases to trimming and J lost 6 bases, with 19 bases between them. CDR3 length equals 15 residues. CDR3 bases: TGTGCCAGCCGACCGGAGCATAGCCGCGCCGGGGAGCTGTTTTTT. It translates to CASRPEHSRAGELFF.

V is TRBV2 and J is TRBJ2-5, with 9 positions matching TRBD1. The closer fit of TRBJ2-7 to the DNA end suggests the J call may be wrong. Germline CDR1 reads SNHLY; CDR2 reads FYNNEI. The CDR3 length is 18 residues. The CDR3 region has the DNA TGTGCCAGCAGCGCATCCGGGACAGGGTTTCTGGTATCCTACGAGCAGTACTTC. Its protein is CASSASGTGFLVSYEQYF.

The chain joins TRBV9 to TRBJ1-2; unclear D gene. In germline, CDR1 is SGDLS, CDR2 YYNGEE. This CDR3 is 14 amino acids long. V gave up 0 bases and J gave up 2 bases, with 8 bases separating them. This chain's CDR3 is CASSVGGSNYGYTF. Here the CDR3 DNA reads TGTGCCAGCAGCGTAGGCGGTTCAAACTATGGCTACACCTTC.

This clone has a handful of counts. The chain carries TRBV7-9 and TRBJ1-1, with unresolved D. This CDR3 contains 14 residues. CDR1 is SEHNR, CDR2 FQNEAQ, per germline (reference sequence). V lost 4 bases and J lost 7, with 16 bases in between. The CDR3 DNA sequence: TGTGCCAGCAGCTCCCTCTTCCCGGGGAATGAAGCTTTCTTT. Translating gives CASSSLFPGNEAFF.

This clone has just a few counts. V usage is TRBV29-1 and J usage is TRBJ1-2, with D possibly matching TRBD1 (5 bases). Trimming removed 2 bases from V and 0 bases from J, with 10 bases in between. Germline values: CDR1 SQVTM, CDR2 ANQGSEA. This CDR3 is built from 14 residues. DNA for the CDR3: TGCAGCGTTGAACCGGGGGAGTCTAACTATGGCTACACCTTC. As protein: CSVEPGESNYGYTF.

The V gene is TRBV7-7, the J gene TRBJ2-1; possible D gene TRBD1, 5 bases. CDR1 SSHAT and CDR2 FNYEAQ come from the germline V gene (reference sequence). Trimming removed 1 base from V and 4 bases from J, with 11 bases in between. The CDR3 has 15 residues. CDR3 sequence (DNA): TGTGCCAGCAGCTTAGAGTTAGGGGCTTACAATGAGCAGTTCTTC. Translated: CASSLELGAYNEQFF.

The gene calls are TRBV7-9 and TRBJ2-7; TRBD1 aligns across 9 bases. V was clipped by 1 base and J by 3 bases; unmatched bases: 13. The CDR3 runs 18 residues. Germline V gives CDR1 SEHNR, CDR2 FQNEAQ (reference sequence). The CDR3 region is CASSLVPVGTGKFYEQYF. The CDR3 nucleotides are TGTGCCAGCAGCTTAGTTCCAGTGGGGACAGGGAAGTTCTACGAGCAGTACTTC.

This chain uses TRBV28 with TRBJ2-5; TRBD1 aligns across 7 bases. CDR3 length equals 16 residues. CDR1 MDHEN and CDR2 SYDVKM come from the germline V gene. After removal of 5 bases from V and 4 bases from J, the junction contained 13 bases not matched to a gene. The CDR3 loop reads CASSPRSQGMGETQYF. CDR3 DNA: TGTGCCAGCAGTCCCCGATCACAGGGGATGGGAGAGACCCAGTACTTC.

The chain uses TRBV6-1 and TRBJ2-7; D is ambiguous. Germline V gene sequence: CDR1 MNHNS, CDR2 SASEGT. This CDR3 spans 13 amino acids. V gave up 8 bases and J gave up 4 bases, with 15 bases separating them. The CDR3, as DNA: TGTGCCAGCCGTCAACCCCTGTTTTACGAGCAGTACTTC. Its translation: CASRQPLFYEQYF.

The genes are TRBV10-1 and TRBJ2-1; the D is unclear. The CDR3 loop spans 13 amino acids. Germline CDR1 reads WNHNN; CDR2 reads SYGVQD (reference sequence). Trimming stripped 3 bases from V and 5 bases from J, with 8 bases between. DNA for the CDR3: TGCGCCAGCAGTGATCGGGTAAACAATGAGCAGTTCTTC. It translates to CASSDRVNNEQFF.

This sequence joins TRBV25-1 and TRBJ2-5; D remains ambiguous. V lost 2 bases and J 3 bases, leaving 1 base between the germline ends. Germline-derived CDR1 and CDR2 are MGHDK and SYGVNS. This CDR3 contains 11 residues. CDR3 sequence (DNA): TGTGCCAGCAGTGAAAAAGAGACCCAGTACTTC. Protein: CASSEKETQYF.

The V and J genes are TRBV9 and TRBJ2-1; 12 positions agree with TRBD2. CDR1 SGDLS and CDR2 YYNGEE come from the germline V gene. V lost 4 bases to trimming and J lost 7 bases; unmatched junction nucleotides: 6. The CDR3 extends over 15 amino acids. CDR3 sequence: CASSMLAGGLNEQFF. CDR3 nucleotide sequence: TGTGCCAGCAGCATGCTAGCGGGGGGGCTAAATGAGCAGTTCTTC.